Listed below are T cell receptor beta chains from one sample, sequenced in a study of T-cell memory formation after mild COVID-19. Via MiXCR, TCRdb re-called the 5' RACE reads, giving one row per CDR3 protein. Altogether around 220,000 distinct CDR3 sequences are present, 15% to 20% being singletons, with the ten largest covering around 3.4%. Sequenced material: PBMCs or a T cell subset sorted from them (not recorded which). The receptor set was obtained from a young man who had mild COVID-19 (a few samples of this study predate the infection). Cell type and time point are not known. Each CDR3 is given with its conserved first and last residue. A D gene is named only where the DNA matches it firmly. Expanded clones are given a class, and other clones once, few, many or no size at all.

D gene	V gene	clone size	J gene	CDR3 DNA	CDR3 protein
.	TRBV5-4	many	TRBJ2-7	TGTGCCAGCAGTTTCACCGACGAGCAGTACTTC	CASSFTDEQYF
.	TRBV7-2	.	TRBJ1-1	TGTGCCAGCAGCTTATCTTACGTGGGCCCTGAAGCTTTCTTT	CASSLSYVGPEAFF
.	TRBV24-1	few	TRBJ2-5	TGTGCCGTGGAGGACTTCAGGTACCAAGAGACCCAGTACTTC	CAVEDFRYQETQYF
.	TRBV18	few	TRBJ2-1	TGTGCCAGCTCACCTTTTCCCCTGGGAGACAATGAGCAGTTCTTC	CASSPFPLGDNEQFF
.	TRBV12-3/TRBV12-4	.	TRBJ1-1	TGTGCCAGCGGACGTTGGGGGACGAACACTGAAGCTTTCTTT	CASGRWGTNTEAFF
.	TRBV7-9	.	TRBJ1-4	TGTGCCAGCAGCCCGCTGGATGAAAAACTGTTTTTT	CASSPLDEKLFF
.	TRBV28	.	TRBJ1-1	TGTGCCAGCAGTTTTTTAGGGATGAACACTGAAGCTTTCTTT	CASSFLGMNTEAFF
TRBD1	TRBV10-3	few	TRBJ1-6	TGTGCCATCAGTGAACGGACAGGGGGGTTCCCCCTCCACTTT	CAISERTGGFPLHF
.	TRBV5-1	.	TRBJ2-2	TGCGCCAGCAGCTCCGGAGCCTCAGGGAACACCGGGGAGCTGTTTTTT	CASSSGASGNTGELFF
.	TRBV6-6	.	TRBJ2-5	TGTGCCAGCAGTAGTCCCATGGGCAGGCCCCGAGGGGAGACCCAGTACTTC	CASSSPMGRPRGETQYF
TRBD1	TRBV30	.	TRBJ1-1	TGTGCCTGGTATACAGGGGCCCGAGCTTTCTTT	CAWYTGARAFF
.	TRBV5-1	.	TRBJ1-2	TGCGCCAGCAGCTTGGTACAGCCAGCTAACTATGGCTACACCTTC	CASSLVQPANYGYTF
.	TRBV7-2	few	TRBJ1-4	TGTGCCAGCAGCTCTCAAGGACGGGATGAAAAACTGTTTTTT	CASSSQGRDEKLFF
.	TRBV9	.	TRBJ2-3	TGTGCCAGCAGCGCTCGAGGTGCGGCGGGGCCCACAGATACGCAGTATTTT	CASSARGAAGPTDTQYF
.	TRBV4-2	few	TRBJ2-6	TGTGCCAGCAGCCAAGGTGCTAGGGTCTCTGGGGCCAACGTCCTGACTTTC	CASSQGARVSGANVLTF
.	TRBV5-1	.	TRBJ1-2	TGCGCCAGCAGCTTGGCCGGGCCTTTAAGTATCTATGGCTACACCTTC	CASSLAGPLSIYGYTF
.	TRBV6-2/TRBV6-3	few	TRBJ1-4	TGTGCCAGCAGTCCCGGGGGACGGATGAGATCAACTAATGAAAAACTGTTTTTT	CASSPGGRMRSTNEKLFF
TRBD1	TRBV5-1	few	TRBJ1-1	TGCGCCAGCAGCTTGGAAAACAGGGGGCAAGCTTTCTTT	CASSLENRGQAFF
.	TRBV7-2	.	TRBJ2-3	TGTGCCAGCAGCTGGGCCGTACTTGGCACAGATACGCAGTATTTT	CASSWAVLGTDTQYF
.	TRBV9	.	TRBJ2-7	TGTGCCAGCAGCGTAGTAGGGGATTCCTACGAGCAGTACTTC	CASSVVGDSYEQYF
.	TRBV30	.	TRBJ2-7	TGTGCCTTCCAGACCTCCTACGAGCAGTACTTC	CAFQTSYEQYF
.	TRBV11-2	few	TRBJ2-7	TGTGCCAGCAGCTTAGGCGTCAGGGGCTCCGAGCAGTACTTC	CASSLGVRGSEQYF
TRBD1	TRBV20-1	few	TRBJ2-6	TGCAGTGCAAGGACAGGGCAGCCTTCTGGGGCCAACGTCCTGACTTTC	CSARTGQPSGANVLTF
.	TRBV7-3	many	TRBJ2-5	TGTGCCAGCAGCTTAGGGGTAACCGGGACTGCCCAAGAGACCCAGTACTTC	CASSLGVTGTAQETQYF
TRBD1	TRBV6-6	.	TRBJ2-4	TGTGCCAGCAGACCCCGGGACAGGTTCGAGGCCAAAAACATTCAGTACTTC	CASRPRDRFEAKNIQYF
.	TRBV7-2	many	TRBJ1-3	TGTGCCAGCAGCCAAAGCACCGCAGGGTCTGGAAACACCATATATTTT	CASSQSTAGSGNTIYF
.	TRBV7-7	.	TRBJ2-5	TGTGCTAGCGGATCGGGGGCACAAGAGACCCAGTACTTC	CASGSGAQETQYF
TRBD1	TRBV12-3/TRBV12-4	many	TRBJ2-3	TGTGCCAGCAGTCCGGACAGGACAAGCACAGATACGCAGTATTTT	CASSPDRTSTDTQYF
.	TRBV3-1	.	TRBJ2-1	TGTGCCAGCAGCCAAGGACGCGGGAATGAGCAGTTCTTC	CASSQGRGNEQFF
.	TRBV7-9	.	TRBJ1-2	TGTGCCAGCAGCGAGGGGCGGCGGATCTACGGCTACACCTTC	CASSEGRRIYGYTF
TRBD2	TRBV7-3	few	TRBJ2-5	TGTGCCAGCAGTTCGGGGGGGGCCTATGGGGCCCAGTACTTC	CASSSGGAYGAQYF
TRBD2	TRBV28	.	TRBJ2-1	TGTGCCAGCAGTCCCCCGGGACTAGCATTCATCGATGAGCAGTTCTTC	CASSPPGLAFIDEQFF
TRBD1	TRBV6-5	many	TRBJ1-2	TGTGCCAGCAGTTACAGGGGACAGGGGACCTATGGCTACACCTTC	CASSYRGQGTYGYTF
TRBD1	TRBV5-1	.	TRBJ2-1	TGCGCCAGCAGCTTGGCTGTAACAGGGGGTCTGGGCAATGAGCAGTTCTTC	CASSLAVTGGLGNEQFF
.	TRBV9	few	TRBJ2-2	TGTGCCAGCAGCGTTCGTGGGGAGCTGTTTTTT	CASSVRGELFF
.	TRBV24-1	.	TRBJ1-3	TGTGCCACCAGTGATTCAGGGGTCGGCGACACCATATATTTT	CATSDSGVGDTIYF
TRBD1	TRBV29-1	once	TRBJ2-1	TGCAGCGTTGAGACCGGGACAGGGGCTCACAATGAGCAGTTCTTC	CSVETGTGAHNEQFF
.	TRBV5-6	few	TRBJ1-1	TGTGCCAGCAGCTTGTGGTCACAGAGGGCTTTCTTT	CASSLWSQRAFF
.	TRBV7-2	few	TRBJ1-3	TGTGCCAGCAGCTTATACGGGGTTTTGGCTGGAAACACCATATATTTT	CASSLYGVLAGNTIYF
.	TRBV18	.	TRBJ1-1	TGTGCCAGCTCACCCGTACAGGACACTGAAGCTTTCTTT	CASSPVQDTEAFF
.	TRBV6-2/TRBV6-3	few	TRBJ2-5	TGTGCCAGCAGTACCCGGCGGGGCGCGGAGACCCAGTACTTC	CASSTRRGAETQYF
.	TRBV25-1	.	TRBJ2-7	TGTGCCAGCAGTGGGGGAGGACATTGGGTTTCCTACGAGCAGTACTTC	CASSGGGHWVSYEQYF
.	TRBV18	.	TRBJ2-4	TGTGCCAGAACCGGGCCCCTTCAGTACTTC	CARTGPLQYF
.	TRBV6-2/TRBV6-3	.	TRBJ2-7	TGTGCCAGCAGTCGGGACACCTCCTACGAGCAGTACTTC	CASSRDTSYEQYF
.	TRBV7-9	.	TRBJ1-1	TGTGCCAGCACCCCGACAGCATTGAACACTGAAGCTTTCTTT	CASTPTALNTEAFF
.	TRBV11-2	.	TRBJ2-2	TGTGCCAGCAGCTTAGACCGGCCGGGGACCGGGGAGCTGTTTTTT	CASSLDRPGTGELFF
.	TRBV19	few	TRBJ1-1	TGTGCCAGTAGTCCTATGGGGTTTGAGAACACTGAAGCTTTCTTT	CASSPMGFENTEAFF